A selection of T cell receptor beta chains follows, all from one sample in a study of shared clonotypes between healthy human individuals. The data were produced by immunoSEQ multiplex PCR, yet TCRdb's version contains in-frame clones alone and is incomplete. The table shows about 730,000 clones, with 72% occurring only once. Input material: memory CD4+ T cells sorted from blood. The receptors here all came from a woman younger than 45 in good health. Each CDR3 is given with its conserved first and last residue. D genes are given only for firm matches. Clone size, where shown, is once, few, many, or a class for clones that have expanded.

len,abundance,v_gene,d_gene,j_gene,CDR3aa,CDR3nt
15,NA,TRBV19,TRBD1,TRBJ2-7,CASSTGQGRKNEQYF,TGTGCCAGTAGTACCGGACAGGGCAGAAAAAACGAGCAGTACTTC
17,NA,TRBV14,NA,TRBJ1-4,CASSRRTAGVSNEKLFF,TGTGCCAGCAGCCGAAGGACTGCTGGGGTGTCTAATGAAAAACTGTTTTTT
16,NA,TRBV28,NA,TRBJ2-7,CASSPQGSAGRTEQYF,TGTGCCAGCAGTCCCCAGGGATCAGCGGGTCGTACAGAGCAGTACTTC
16,once,TRBV4-1,TRBD2,TRBJ2-4,CASSRTTSGFGNIQYF,TGCGCCAGCAGCCGGACGACTAGCGGGTTCGGAAACATTCAGTACTTC
16,many,TRBV15,TRBD2,TRBJ2-3,CATSDSSGSPTDTQYF,TGTGCCACCAGCGATAGTAGCGGGAGTCCGACAGATACGCAGTATTTT
14,NA,TRBV6-6,NA,TRBJ2-7,CASSYKAHSYEQYF,TGTGCCAGCAGTTACAAGGCCCACTCCTACGAGCAGTACTTC
17,NA,TRBV5-1,NA,TRBJ1-3,CASSLEVGGRSGNTIYF,TGCGCCAGCAGCTTGGAGGTCGGTGGGAGATCTGGAAACACCATATATTTT
16,NA,TRBV9,NA,TRBJ1-1,CASSAYEELPNTEAFF,TGTGCCAGCAGCGCCTATGAAGAACTTCCGAACACTGAAGCTTTCTTT
16,NA,TRBV18,TRBD1,TRBJ2-5,CASSRPPGQGGETQYF,TGTGCCAGCTCACGCCCTCCGGGACAGGGGGGAGAGACCCAGTACTTC
13,NA,TRBV5-6,TRBD1,TRBJ1-2,CASSSTGNYGYTF,TGTGCCAGCAGCTCGACAGGGAACTATGGCTACACCTTC
12,NA,TRBV28,NA,TRBJ1-2,CASSYGDYGYTF,TGTGCCAGCAGTTACGGAGACTATGGCTACACCTTC
15,NA,TRBV6-1,TRBD1,TRBJ1-2,CASSAQQGADYGYTF,TGTGCCAGCAGTGCCCAACAGGGGGCGGACTATGGCTACACCTTC
15,NA,TRBV9,TRBD1,TRBJ2-7,CASSVETGGGYEQYF,TGTGCCAGCAGCGTAGAGACAGGGGGAGGCTACGAGCAGTACTTC
13,many,TRBV13,TRBD1,TRBJ1-1,CASSFAGGTEAFF,TGTGCCAGCAGCTTCGCAGGGGGCACTGAAGCTTTCTTT
17,once,TRBV7-2,TRBD1,TRBJ2-6,CASRRGQGKAGANVLTF,TGTGCCAGCAGGCGAGGACAGGGGAAGGCTGGGGCCAACGTCCTGACTTTC
14,NA,TRBV30,NA,TRBJ1-2,CAWSFRGTNYGYTF,TGTGCCTGGAGTTTCCGGGGGACTAACTATGGCTACACCTTC
14,NA,TRBV15,NA,TRBJ2-3,CATSRDGRGDTQYF,TGTGCCACCAGCAGAGATGGAAGGGGAGATACGCAGTATTTT
15,many,TRBV4-2,TRBD2,TRBJ2-3,CASSQGAGEVDTQYF,TGTGCCAGCAGCCAAGGGGCGGGAGAGGTAGATACGCAGTATTTT
15,few,TRBV27,NA,TRBJ2-7,CASSPRGVNGYEQYF,TGTGCCAGCAGTCCAAGGGGGGTTAACGGGTACGAGCAGTACTTC
15,NA,TRBV7-9,NA,TRBJ2-2,CASSFSTVNTGELFF,TGTGCCAGCAGCTTTTCTACAGTGAACACCGGGGAGCTGTTTTTT
15,NA,TRBV6-5,TRBD1,TRBJ2-7,CASSSTGTGGGEQYF,TGTGCCAGCAGTTCCACGGGGACAGGGGGAGGAGAGCAGTACTTC
14,few,TRBV7-8,NA,TRBJ1-5,CASSPARGDQPQHF,TGTGCCAGCAGCCCTGCTAGGGGCGATCAGCCCCAGCATTTT